The entry below describes one T cell receptor (beta chain). Its antigen is undetermined. This sample was taken from a study of long-term antiretroviral therapy in people with HIV. Overall study: Samples collected earliest predate the 2015 immediate-ART recommendation by about a decade.

Investigators performed immunoSEQ version v3.0 at survey level. Per-sample sequencing targets were roughly 35,000-55,000 T-cell genomes. Produced via immunoSEQ multiplex PCR; TCRdb's table is partial and in-frame only. The repertoire holds 15,000 to 20,000 clones, roughly 90% seen once, with 7.5% to 9.5% in the top ten. CDR3 length: 13 amino acids. Trimming stripped 3 bases from V and 4 bases from J, with 9 bases between. From germline, CDR1 is LGHNT and CDR2 FRNRAP. Broader study findings: Pre-ART-expanded clones dominated the repertoire at all time points.

Material: unsorted PBMCs, obtained 0.3 years after starting antiretroviral therapy. This chain uses TRBV12-5 with TRBJ2-5; D possibly corresponds to TRBD2 (7 bases). This TCR was recovered from a man in his 60s with HIV. The CDR3 protein is CASGFGGLETQYF. For the CDR3, the DNA is TGTGCTAGTGGTTTCGGGGGGCTAGAGACCCAGTACTTC.